The source of this T cell receptor (beta chain) is a study of blood T cells in healthy people across ages. This CDR3 comprises 19 residues. The J segment lost 1 base and the V segment lost 3 bases, leaving 13 bases of the junction unmatched. From germline, CDR1 is MGHRA and CDR2 YSYEKL. Primers used in a second PCR of about 7 to 12 cycles were a sample-barcoded 5' primer and a J-beta primer mix. Each single sample gave us at least 2.5 million CDR3-containing paired-end reads. TCRdb called the 5' RACE reads again in MiXCR, with one record for every CDR3 protein. The sample contains under 800,000 distinct CDR3 sequences, under 25% of which appear only once.

What was sequenced was blood. The sequence came from a man in his 70s in good health. This chain joins TRBV4-1 and TRBJ2-1; 9 bases agree with TRBD2. CDR3 DNA: TGCGCCAGCAGCCAGGGTGGCCTCCCTCTAGCGGGGTCCTACAATGAGCAGTTCTTC. It codes for CASSQGGLPLAGSYNEQFF.